This T cell receptor (beta chain) stems from a study of blood T cell repertoires in COVID-19. Study background: COVID-19 samples collected from the United States, Italy and Spain covered acute and convalescent phases. T cells, B-cell-depleted T cells, or PBMCs supplied cDNA or gDNA.

Unmatched junction bases numbered 1, after V lost 2 bases and J lost 0 bases. This CDR3 is built from 15 residues. CDR1 is SGHRS and CDR2 is YFSETQ in the germline V gene. In the authors' methods: Using reference gene primer amplification, nucleated cell counts were estimated. The assay was immunoSEQ multiplex PCR, and TCRdb's table has in-frame clones only and misses some. V and J calls and clone size are those listed in that table; D and trimming were worked out from the DNA. The sample contains approximately 110,000 clones, roughly 84% of which appear only once. The chain recombines TRBV5-1 with TRBJ2-2, with TRBD2 matching over 7 bases. The source is a woman older than 75 with active or convalescent COVID-19. Sequencing was done on a sample of peripheral blood. CDR3 region: CASSLSGTNTGELFF. The CDR3 DNA sequence: TGCGCCAGCAGCTTAAGCGGGACGAACACCGGGGAGCTGTTTTTT.